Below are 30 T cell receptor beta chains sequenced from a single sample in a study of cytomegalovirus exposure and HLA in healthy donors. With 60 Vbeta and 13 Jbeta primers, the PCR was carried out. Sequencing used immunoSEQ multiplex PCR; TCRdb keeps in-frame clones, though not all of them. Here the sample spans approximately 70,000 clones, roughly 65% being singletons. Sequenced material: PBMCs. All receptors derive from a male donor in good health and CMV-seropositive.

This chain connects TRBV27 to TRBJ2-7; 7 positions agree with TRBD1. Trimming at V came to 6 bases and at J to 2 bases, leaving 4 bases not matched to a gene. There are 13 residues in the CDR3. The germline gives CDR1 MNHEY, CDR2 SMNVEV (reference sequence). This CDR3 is CASSPGTAYEQYF. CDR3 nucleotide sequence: TGTGCCAGCAGCCCCGGGACAGCCTACGAGCAGTACTTC.

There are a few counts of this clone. CDR3 nucleotides: TGTGCCAGTAGTATCGGACTCGGGGGACAAGAGACCCAGTACTTC. This encodes CASSIGLGGQETQYF. This rearrangement joins TRBV19 to TRBJ2-5, with a tentative D call TRBD2 (6 bases). V lost 3 bases and J 2 bases, leaving 13 bases between the germline ends. Germline lookup yields CDR1 LNHDA and CDR2 SQIVND (reference sequence). This CDR3 is 15 amino acids long.

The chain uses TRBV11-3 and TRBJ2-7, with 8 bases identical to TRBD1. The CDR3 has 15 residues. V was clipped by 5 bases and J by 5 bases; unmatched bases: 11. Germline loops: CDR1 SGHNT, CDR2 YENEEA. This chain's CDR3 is CASSVAGTGIHEQYF. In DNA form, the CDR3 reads TGTGCCAGCAGCGTAGCCGGGACAGGAATCCACGAGCAGTACTTC.

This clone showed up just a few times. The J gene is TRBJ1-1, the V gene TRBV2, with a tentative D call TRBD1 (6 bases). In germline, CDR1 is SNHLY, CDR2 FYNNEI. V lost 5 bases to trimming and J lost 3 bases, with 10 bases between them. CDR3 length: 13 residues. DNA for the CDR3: TGTGCCAGCAGTTGGACAGCGGACACTGAAGCTTTCTTT. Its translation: CASSWTADTEAFF.

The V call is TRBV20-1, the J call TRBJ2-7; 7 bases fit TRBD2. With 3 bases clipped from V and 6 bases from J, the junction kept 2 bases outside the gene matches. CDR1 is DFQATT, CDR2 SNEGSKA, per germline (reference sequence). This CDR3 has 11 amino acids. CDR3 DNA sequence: TGCAGTGCTAGCTGGGGGGGCGAGCAGTACTTC. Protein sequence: CSASWGGEQYF.

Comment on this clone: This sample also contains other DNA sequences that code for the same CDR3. CDR3 loop: CASSPGLSTDTQYF. The CDR3, as DNA: TGTGCCAGCAGCCCGGGACTAAGCACAGATACGCAGTATTTT. The chain carries TRBV7-2 and TRBJ2-3; TRBD2 matches at 7 bases. Germline lookup yields CDR1 SGHTA and CDR2 FQGNSA. The ends lost 5 bases at V and 0 bases at J; junction bases unmatched: 2. The CDR3 length is 14 residues.

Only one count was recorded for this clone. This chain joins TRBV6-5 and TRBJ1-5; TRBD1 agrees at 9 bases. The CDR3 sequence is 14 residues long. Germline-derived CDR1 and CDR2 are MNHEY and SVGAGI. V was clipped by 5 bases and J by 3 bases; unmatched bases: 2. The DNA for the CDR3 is TGTGCCAGCAGTGGGACAGGGCTCAATCAGCCCCAGCATTTT. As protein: CASSGTGLNQPQHF.

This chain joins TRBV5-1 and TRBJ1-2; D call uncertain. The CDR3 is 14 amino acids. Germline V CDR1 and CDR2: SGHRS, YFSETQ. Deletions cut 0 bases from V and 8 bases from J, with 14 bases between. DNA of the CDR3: TGCGCCAGCAGCTTGGAGGCGGGGATGGGCGGCTACACCTTC. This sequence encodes CASSLEAGMGGYTF.

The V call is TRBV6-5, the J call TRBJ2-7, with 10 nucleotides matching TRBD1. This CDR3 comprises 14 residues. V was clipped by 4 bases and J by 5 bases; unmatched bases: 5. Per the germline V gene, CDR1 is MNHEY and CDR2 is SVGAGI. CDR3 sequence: CASSFDRGLDEQYF. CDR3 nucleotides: TGTGCCAGCAGTTTCGACAGGGGGCTAGACGAGCAGTACTTC.

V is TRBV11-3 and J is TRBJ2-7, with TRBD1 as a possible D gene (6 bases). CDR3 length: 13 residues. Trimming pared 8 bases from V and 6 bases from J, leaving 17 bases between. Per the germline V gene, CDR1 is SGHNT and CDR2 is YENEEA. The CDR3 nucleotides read TGTGCCAGCGGGAACACAGGGTATGCCGAGCAGTACTTC. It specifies CASGNTGYAEQYF.

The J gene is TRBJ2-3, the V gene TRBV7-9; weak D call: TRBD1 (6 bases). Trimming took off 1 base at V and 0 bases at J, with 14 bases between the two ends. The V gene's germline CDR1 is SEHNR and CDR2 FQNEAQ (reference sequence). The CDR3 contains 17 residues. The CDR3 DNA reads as TGTGCCAGCAGCTTAGGGCTCCAGGGGCCGAGCACAGATACGCAGTATTTT. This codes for CASSLGLQGPSTDTQYF.

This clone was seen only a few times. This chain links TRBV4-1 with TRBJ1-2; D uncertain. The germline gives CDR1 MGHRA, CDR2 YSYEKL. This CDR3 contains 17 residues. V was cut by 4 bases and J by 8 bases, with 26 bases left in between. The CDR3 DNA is TGCGCCAGCAGCCCCCTTGGTCCAACGAGGCCCTGGGAGGGCTACACCTTC. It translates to CASSPLGPTRPWEGYTF.

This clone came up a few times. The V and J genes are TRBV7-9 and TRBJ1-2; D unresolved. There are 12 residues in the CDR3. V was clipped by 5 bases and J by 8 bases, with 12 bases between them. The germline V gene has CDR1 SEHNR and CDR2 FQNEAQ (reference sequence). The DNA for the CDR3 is TGTGCCAGCAGCCAAGACACGGCCGGCTACACCTTC. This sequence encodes CASSQDTAGYTF.

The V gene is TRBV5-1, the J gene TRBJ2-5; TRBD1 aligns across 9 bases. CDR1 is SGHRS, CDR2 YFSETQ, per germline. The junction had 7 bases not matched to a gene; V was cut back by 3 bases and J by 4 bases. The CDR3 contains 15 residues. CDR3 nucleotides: TGCGCCAGCAGCTCACAGGGGGCCCTACGAGAGACCCAGTACTTC. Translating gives CASSSQGALRETQYF. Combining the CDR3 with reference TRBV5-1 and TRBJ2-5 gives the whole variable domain KAGVTQTPRYLIKTRGQQVTLSCSPISGHRSVSWYQQTPGQGLQFLFEYFSETQRNKGNFPGRFSGRQFSNSRSEMNVSTLELGDSALYLCASSSQGALRETQYFGPGTRLLVL.

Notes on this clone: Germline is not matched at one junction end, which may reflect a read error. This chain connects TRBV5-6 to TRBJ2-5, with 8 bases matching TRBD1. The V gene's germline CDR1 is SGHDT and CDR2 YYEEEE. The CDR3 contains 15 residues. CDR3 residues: CASSLTGGYQETQYF. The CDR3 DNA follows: TGTGCCAGCAGCTTAACAGGGGGTTACCAAGAGACTCAGTACTTC.

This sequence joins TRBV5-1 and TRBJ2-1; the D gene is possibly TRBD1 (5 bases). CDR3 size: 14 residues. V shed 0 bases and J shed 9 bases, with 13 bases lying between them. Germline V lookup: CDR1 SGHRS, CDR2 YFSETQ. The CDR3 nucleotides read TGCGCCAGCAGCTTGGTGTCCGCCCAGGGTGAGCAGTTCTTC. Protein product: CASSLVSAQGEQFF.

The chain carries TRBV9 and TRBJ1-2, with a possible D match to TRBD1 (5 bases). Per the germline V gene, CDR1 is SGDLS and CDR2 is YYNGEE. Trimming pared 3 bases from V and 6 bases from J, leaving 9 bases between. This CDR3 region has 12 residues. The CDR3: CASSALRDGYTF. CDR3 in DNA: TGTGCCAGCAGCGCCCTCAGGGATGGCTACACCTTC.

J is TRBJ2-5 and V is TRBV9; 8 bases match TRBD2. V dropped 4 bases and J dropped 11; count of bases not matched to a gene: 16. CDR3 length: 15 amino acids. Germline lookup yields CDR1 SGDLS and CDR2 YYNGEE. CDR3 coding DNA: TGTGCCAGCAGCCCCCACTTAGCGGGGCCTTGGGAGCAGTACTTC. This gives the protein CASSPHLAGPWEQYF.

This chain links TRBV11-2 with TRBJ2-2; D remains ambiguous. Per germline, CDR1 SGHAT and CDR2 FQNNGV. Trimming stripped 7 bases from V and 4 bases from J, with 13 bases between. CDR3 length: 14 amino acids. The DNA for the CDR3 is TGTGCCAGCACCAATCGACTCGCCACCGGGGAGCTGTTTTTT. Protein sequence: CASTNRLATGELFF.

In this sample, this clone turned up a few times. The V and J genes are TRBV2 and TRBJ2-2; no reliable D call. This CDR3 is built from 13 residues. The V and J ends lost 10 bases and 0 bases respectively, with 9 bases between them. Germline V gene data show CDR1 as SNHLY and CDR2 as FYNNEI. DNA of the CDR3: TGTGCCATCATAACACCGAACACCGGGGAGCTGTTTTTT. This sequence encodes CAIITPNTGELFF.

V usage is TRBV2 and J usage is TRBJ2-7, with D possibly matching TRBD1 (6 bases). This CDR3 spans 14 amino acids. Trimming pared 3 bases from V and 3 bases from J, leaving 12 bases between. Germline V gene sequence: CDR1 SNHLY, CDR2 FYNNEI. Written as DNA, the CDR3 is TGTGCCAGCAGTGAGGGGCAGGGGATCTACGAGCAGTACTTC. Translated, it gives CASSEGQGIYEQYF.

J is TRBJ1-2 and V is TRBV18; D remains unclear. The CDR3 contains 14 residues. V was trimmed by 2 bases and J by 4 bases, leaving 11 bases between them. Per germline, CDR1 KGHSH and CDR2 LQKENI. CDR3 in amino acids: CASSPSQAVYGYTF. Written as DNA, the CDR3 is TGTGCCAGCTCACCATCCCAGGCTGTCTATGGCTACACCTTC. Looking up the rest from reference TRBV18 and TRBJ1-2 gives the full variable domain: NAGVMQNPRHLVRRRGQEARLRCSPMKGHSHVYWYRQLPEEGLKFMVYLQKENIIDESGMPKERFSAEFPKEGPSILRIQQVVRGDSAAYFCASSPSQAVYGYTFGSGTRLTVV.

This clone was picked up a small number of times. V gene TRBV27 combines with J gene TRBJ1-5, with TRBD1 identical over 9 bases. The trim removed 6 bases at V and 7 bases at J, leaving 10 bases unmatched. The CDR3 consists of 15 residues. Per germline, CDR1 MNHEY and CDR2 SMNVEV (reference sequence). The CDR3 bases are TGTGCCAGCAGCTGGACAGGGGTGGGGGGGCAGCCCCAGCATTTT. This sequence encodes CASSWTGVGGQPQHF.

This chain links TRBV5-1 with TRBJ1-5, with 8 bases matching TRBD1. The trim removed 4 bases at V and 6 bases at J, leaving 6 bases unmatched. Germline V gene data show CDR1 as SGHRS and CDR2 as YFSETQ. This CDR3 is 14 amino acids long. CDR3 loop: CASSPGQEGQPQHF. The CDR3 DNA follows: TGCGCCAGCAGCCCGGGACAGGAGGGTCAGCCCCAGCATTTT.

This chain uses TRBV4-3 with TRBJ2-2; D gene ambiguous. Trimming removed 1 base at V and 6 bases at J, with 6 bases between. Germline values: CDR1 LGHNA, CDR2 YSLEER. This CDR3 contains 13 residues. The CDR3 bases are TGCGCCAGCAGCCAAGTCCAGGCCGGGGAGCTGTTTTTT. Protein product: CASSQVQAGELFF.

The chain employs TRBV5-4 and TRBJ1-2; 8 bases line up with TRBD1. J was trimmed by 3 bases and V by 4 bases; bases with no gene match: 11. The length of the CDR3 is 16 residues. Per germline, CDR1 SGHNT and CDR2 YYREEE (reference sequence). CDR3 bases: TGTGCCAGCAGCCGGGACAGGCCAGGGAATTACTATGGCTACACCTTC. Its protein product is CASSRDRPGNYYGYTF.

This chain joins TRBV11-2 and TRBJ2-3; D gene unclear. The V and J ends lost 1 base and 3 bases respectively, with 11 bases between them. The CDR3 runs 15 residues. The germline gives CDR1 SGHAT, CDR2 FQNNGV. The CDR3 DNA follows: TGTGCCAGCAGCTTAGCAGCCTCTAGGACAGATACGCAGTATTTT. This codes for CASSLAASRTDTQYF.

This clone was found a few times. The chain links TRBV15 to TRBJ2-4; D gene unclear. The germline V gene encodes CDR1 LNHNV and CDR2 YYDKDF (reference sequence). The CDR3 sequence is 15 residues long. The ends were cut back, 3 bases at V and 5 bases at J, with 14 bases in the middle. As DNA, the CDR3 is TGTGCCACCAGCAGTCCCCTGATCGGAGAAAACATTCAGTACTTC. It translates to CATSSPLIGENIQYF.

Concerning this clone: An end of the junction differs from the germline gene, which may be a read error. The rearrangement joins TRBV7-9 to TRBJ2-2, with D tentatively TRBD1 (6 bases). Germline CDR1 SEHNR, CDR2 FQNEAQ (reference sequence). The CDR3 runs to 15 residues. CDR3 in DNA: TGTTCCAGCAGCTTACTGCCAGGGGTAACCGGGGAGCTGTTTTTT. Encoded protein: CSSSLLPGVTGELFF.

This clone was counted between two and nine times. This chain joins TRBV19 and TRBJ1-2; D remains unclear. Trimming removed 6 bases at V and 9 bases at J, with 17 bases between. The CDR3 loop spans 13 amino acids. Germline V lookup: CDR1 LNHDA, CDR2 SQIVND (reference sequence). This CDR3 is CASSSLAADRYTF. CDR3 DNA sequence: TGTGCCAGTAGCTCCTTAGCGGCCGACCGCTACACCTTC.